The rows below give T cell receptor beta chains drawn from one sample of a study of cytomegalovirus exposure and HLA in healthy donors. Clones were sequenced by immunoSEQ multiplex PCR, and TCRdb holds only the in-frame ones, with some missing. The sample has about 160,000 clones, 60% to 80% seen once. Sequencing was performed on PBMCs. The receptors derive from a woman between 25 and 40 years old in good health and CMV-seronegative. The conserved cysteine and the conserved F or W are not part of the CDR3 here.

cdr3_length v_call cdr3_aa
15 TRBV5-1 ASNYGALGGDKNIQY
13 TRBV9 ASSVVSGGYTEAF
9 TRBV5-1 ASTDNYEQY
12 TRBV9 ASARSGRGTEAF
13 TRBV11-1 ASSLSGGAGTEAF
13 TRBV9 ASSIMGTSGSEQY
12 TRBV5-1 ASSMDRVGEKLF
13 TRBV7-9 ASSFVGQEHYGYT
11 TRBV19 ASSVTATREQY
13 TRBV18 ASSPKSGQLYGYT
11 TRBV2 ASSARGGETQY
9 TRBV20-1 SARRLQPQH
12 TRBV7-8 ASSRDRDTDTQY
9 TRBV20-1 SAARGDNLH
11 TRBV19 ASSTWGDTEAF
12 TRBV2 ASSETVVTGELF
12 TRBV5-1 ASSSTGNTDTQY
13 TRBV12-5 ASGSGQGGAGELF
12 TRBV7-2 ASTGTLSTDTQY
12 TRBV6-5 ASSVQGGDYEQY
14 TRBV15 ATSPRVGQGHNEQF
13 TRBV9 ASSARTGLTGELF
8 TRBV7-9 ATEDGEAF
11 TRBV19 ASSPRQGYGYT
12 TRBV6-5 ASSKDTYDQPQH
12 TRBV5-1 ASNEGQNNSPLH
14 TRBV9 ASSGGSGGLYNEQF
11 TRBV6-1 ASRGQGLTEAF
13 TRBV19 ASSWGQGWNQPQH
13 TRBV15 ATSSGTVMNTEAF
14 TRBV14 ASSPHLTSGAGGYT
11 TRBV2 ASSGDGGSEAF
13 TRBV6-1 ASSRGGGVAQPQH
11 TRBV27 ASSHTGETEAF
13 TRBV9 ASSPGASSPYEQY
10 TRBV11-2 ASSLGSVGYT
12 TRBV27 ASTISGGTDTQY
10 TRBV7-2 ASSQGRETQY
14 TRBV6-1 ASSEMTGGASNTQY
14 TRBV10-3 AIRSGFGTGGNEQF
14 TRBV9 ASSVGAGAGDSPLH
12 TRBV5-1 ASSSLRSGETQY
12 TRBV18 ASSPGGGRYEQY
12 TRBV19 ASSLTGRDSPLH
16 TRBV2 ASSERGNWGGGNQPQH
13 TRBV9 ASSPWGVLGNEQF
13 TRBV30 AWRQGRSGANVLT
11 TRBV19 ASSIGPGNIQY
13 TRBV5-1 ASSLGAGWGTEAF
14 TRBV6-5 ASSYSPGATNEKLF